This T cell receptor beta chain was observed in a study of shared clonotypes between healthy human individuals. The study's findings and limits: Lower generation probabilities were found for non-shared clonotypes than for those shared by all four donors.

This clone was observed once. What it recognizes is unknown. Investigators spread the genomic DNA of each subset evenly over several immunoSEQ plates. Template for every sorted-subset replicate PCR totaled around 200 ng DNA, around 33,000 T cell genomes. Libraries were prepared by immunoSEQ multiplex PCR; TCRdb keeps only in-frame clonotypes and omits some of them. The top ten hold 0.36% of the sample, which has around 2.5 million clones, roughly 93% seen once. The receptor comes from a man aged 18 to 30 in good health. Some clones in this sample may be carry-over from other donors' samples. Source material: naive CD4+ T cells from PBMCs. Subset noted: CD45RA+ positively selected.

CDR3 nucleotides: TGTGCCAGCAGCTTGGAAGGACAGTATGGCTACACCTTC. Translated: CASSLEGQYGYTF. The chain recombines TRBV5-4 with TRBJ1-2, with D perhaps matching TRBD1 (6 bases). CDR3 length: 13 residues. Germline CDR1 and CDR2: SGHNT and YYREEE (reference sequence). Trimming took 0 bases from V and 5 from J, leaving 8 bases between them.